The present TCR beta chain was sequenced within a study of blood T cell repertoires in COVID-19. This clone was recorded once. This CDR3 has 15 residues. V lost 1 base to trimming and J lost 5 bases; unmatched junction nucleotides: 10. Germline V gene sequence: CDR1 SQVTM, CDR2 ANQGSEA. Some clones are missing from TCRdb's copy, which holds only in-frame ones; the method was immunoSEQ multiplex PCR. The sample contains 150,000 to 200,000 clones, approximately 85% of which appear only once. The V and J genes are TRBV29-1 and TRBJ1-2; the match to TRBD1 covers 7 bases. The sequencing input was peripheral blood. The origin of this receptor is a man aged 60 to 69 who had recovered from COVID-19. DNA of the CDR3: TGCAGCGTTGAAGGGGGAGACAGGGATCGGTATGGCTACACCTTC. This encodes CSVEGGDRDRYGYTF.